Listed here are 25 T cell receptor beta chains from one sample, sequenced in a study of identical twins. TCRdb reanalysed the 5' RACE reads using MiXCR and keeps one entry per CDR3 protein. Seen here are hundreds of thousands of distinct CDR3 sequences, 10% to 15% observed once, and the top ten hold under 2%. These data also formed part of another study, on yellow fever vaccine responses in identical twins.

Material for sequencing was PBMCs. The receptors come from a woman between 18 and 29 years old in good health.

This clonotype was counted ten times or more. The chain is built from TRBV4-2 and TRBJ1-6; 9 bases are shared with TRBD1. This CDR3 spans 16 amino acids. The V gene end was trimmed by 0 bases and the J gene end by 6 bases; junction bases not matched to a gene: 3. Germline V lookup: CDR1 LGHNA, CDR2 YNFKEQ. The CDR3 spells CASSQEVGQGNSPLHF. CDR3 nucleotides: TGTGCCAGCAGCCAAGAGGTGGGACAGGGTAATTCACCCCTCCACTTT.

The table lists this clonotype with a few counts. This chain links TRBV27 with TRBJ2-2, with D possibly called TRBD1 or TRBD2 (5 bases each). Germline loops: CDR1 MNHEY, CDR2 SMNVEV (reference sequence). This CDR3 is built from 14 residues. Trimming stripped 8 bases from V and 5 bases from J, with 15 bases between. This chain's CDR3 is CASGYGGWTGELFF. The CDR3 DNA sequence: TGTGCCAGCGGCTATGGGGGTTGGACCGGGGAGCTGTTTTTT.

This clonotype was seen only a few times. This chain uses TRBV10-3 with TRBJ2-7; weak D call: TRBD1 (6 bases). V was clipped by 3 bases and J by 3 bases, with 12 bases between them. This CDR3 has 14 residues. Per the germline V gene, CDR1 is ENHRY and CDR2 is SYGVKD. The CDR3 region has the DNA TGTGCCATCAGTGAACTGGACAGAAACTACGAGCAGTACTTC. This gives the protein CAISELDRNYEQYF.

This clonotype was seen a few times. The rearrangement links TRBV7-2 to TRBJ2-7; no firm D call. CDR3 length: 13 residues. Trimming stripped 5 bases from V and 3 bases from J, with 11 bases between. Germline lookup yields CDR1 SGHTA and CDR2 FQGNSA. CDR3 region: CASSRQVNYEQYV. For the CDR3, the DNA is TGTGCCAGCAGCCGTCAGGTTAACTACGAGCAGTACGTC.

This clonotype was recorded a few times. The rearrangement links TRBV12-3 or TRBV12-4 to TRBJ2-7; TRBD2 matches at 10 bases. J was trimmed by 5 bases and V by 4 bases; bases with no gene match: 5. The CDR3 is 14 amino acids. This CDR3 reads CASSWASGSNEQYF. The DNA of the CDR3 is TGTGCCAGCAGTTGGGCTAGCGGGAGCAACGAGCAGTACTTC.

This clonotype was detected only a few times. V gene TRBV5-1 combines with J gene TRBJ2-1; D ambiguous. CDR1 is SGHRS and CDR2 is YFSETQ in the germline V gene. Trimming cost V 4 bases and J 0 bases, with 11 bases left between them. This CDR3 is 15 amino acids long. The CDR3 loop is CASSTAPSSYNEQFF. CDR3 DNA: TGCGCCAGCAGCACTGCTCCTAGCTCCTACAATGAGCAGTTCTTC.

The chain carries TRBV3-1 and TRBJ1-1; no firm D call. The V and J ends lost 1 base and 2 bases respectively, with 14 bases between them. CDR3 length: 16 amino acids. Germline V CDR1 and CDR2: LGHDT, YNNKEL (reference sequence). CDR3 in DNA: TGTGCCAGCAGCCAAGGAGCAGGCAGGTCAAACACTGAAGCTTTCTTT. This codes for CASSQGAGRSNTEAFF. Based on the CDR3 plus reference TRBV3-1 and TRBJ1-1, the full variable domain is DTAVSQTPKYLVTQMGNDKSIKCEQNLGHDTMYWYKQDSKKFLKIMFSYNNKELIINETVPNRFSPKSPDKAHLNLHINSLELGDSAVYFCASSQGAGRSNTEAFFGQGTRLTVV.

The sample holds a few counts of this clonotype. The chain carries TRBV19 and TRBJ2-2; D might be TRBD1 (6 bases). Germline V gene sequence: CDR1 LNHDA, CDR2 SQIVND (reference sequence). This CDR3 has 15 residues. V lost 6 bases and J 0 bases, leaving 11 bases between the germline ends. CDR3: CASRRQDSNTGELFF. The CDR3 nucleotides read TGTGCCAGTAGAAGACAGGACTCGAACACCGGGGAGCTGTTTTTT.

This clonotype was seen more than once but under ten times. Germline and junction disagree at one end, which may indicate a read error. CDR3 in DNA: TGCGCCAGCAGCTTGGCCGCAGCAAACACCGGGGACCTGTTTTTT. Translated: CASSLAAANTGDLFF. The chain couples TRBV5-1 to TRBJ2-2; perhaps D is TRBD1 or TRBD2 (5 bases each). CDR1 is SGHRS, CDR2 YFSETQ, per germline. CDR3 size: 15 residues. The variable domain in full, completed from reference TRBV5-1 and TRBJ2-2, reads KAGVTQTPRYLIKTRGQQVTLSCSPISGHRSVSWYQQTPGQGLQFLFEYFSETQRNKGNFPGRFSGRQFSNSRSEMNVSTLELGDSALYLCASSLAAANTGDLFFGEGSRLTVL.

This clonotype was recorded once. The V and J genes are TRBV28 and TRBJ1-4; 8 positions match TRBD1. The CDR3 extends over 15 amino acids. J was trimmed by 8 bases and V by 4 bases; bases with no gene match: 9. Germline V gene lookup returns CDR1 MDHEN and CDR2 SYDVKM. The CDR3 region is CASSSGRTGIEKLFF. The CDR3 bases are TGTGCCAGCAGTTCAGGGAGGACAGGGATCGAAAAACTGTTTTTT. The complete variable domain, with remaining parts taken from reference TRBV28 and TRBJ1-4, reads DVKVTQSSRYLVKRTGEKVFLECVQDMDHENMFWYRQDPGLGLRLIYFSYDVKMKEKGDIPEGYSVSREKKERFSLILESASTNQTSMYLCASSSGRTGIEKLFFGSGTQLSVL.

The chain couples TRBV11-3 to TRBJ2-5; D call uncertain. There are 15 residues in the CDR3. CDR1 is SGHNT, CDR2 YENEEA, per germline. V was trimmed by 4 bases and J by 1 base, leaving 13 bases between them. The CDR3 region has the DNA TGTGCCAGCAGCTCCAGGCCAGGCATCCAAGAGACCCAGTACTTC. Its protein product is CASSSRPGIQETQYF.

Only a few counts were recorded for this clonotype. The chain is built from TRBV5-1 and TRBJ2-2, with D unresolved. Germline CDR1 is SGHRS and CDR2 is YFSETQ. V was cut by 4 bases and J by 7 bases, with 14 bases left in between. This CDR3 contains 14 residues. The CDR3 bases are TGCGCCAGCAGCCAAGGGCAAGTCGGCGGGGAGCTGTTTTTT. Protein product: CASSQGQVGGELFF.

This clonotype appeared many times. At one end, the junction sequence differs from germline, possibly due to a read error. This chain links TRBV20-1 with TRBJ1-2; a possible D gene is TRBD1 (5 bases). Germline CDR1 reads DFQATT; CDR2 reads SNEGSKA (reference sequence). The CDR3 covers 14 residues. DNA of the CDR3: TGCAGAGCTAAGGACGGACTCGGGGCCTATGGCTACACCTTC. Protein sequence: CRAKDGLGAYGYTF.

The chain combines TRBV3-1 with TRBJ1-5; D may be TRBD1 (5 bases). V was cut by 4 bases and J by 2 bases, with 12 bases left in between. Germline V CDR1 and CDR2: LGHDT, YNNKEL (reference sequence). There are 15 residues in the CDR3. CDR3 coding DNA: TGTGCCAGCAGCCCTAAGGGGTCAGGCAATCAGCCCCAGCATTTT. Translation: CASSPKGSGNQPQHF.

The CDR3 DNA is TGCGCCAGCAGCCGCATAGGTATGGATGAGCAGTTCTTC. Translating it yields CASSRIGMDEQFF. This chain connects TRBV5-1 to TRBJ2-1, with no clear D. Germline V gives CDR1 SGHRS, CDR2 YFSETQ. Trimming took off 4 bases at V and 8 bases at J, with 13 bases between the two ends. The CDR3 consists of 13 residues.

This clonotype was observed a few times. The chain links TRBV27 to TRBJ2-7, with a possible D match to TRBD1 (6 bases). The length of the CDR3 is 12 residues. Germline V gene sequence: CDR1 MNHEY, CDR2 SMNVEV (reference sequence). V shed 6 bases and J shed 7 bases, with 13 bases lying between them. Here the CDR3 reads CASRTGVSEQYF. DNA for the CDR3: TGTGCCAGCAGGACAGGTGTTAGTGAGCAGTACTTC.

This clonotype was observed a handful of times. This chain links TRBV28 with TRBJ2-7; TRBD2 agrees at 8 bases. V gave up 2 bases and J gave up 12 bases; unmatched junction bases: 9. CDR1 MDHEN and CDR2 SYDVKM come from the germline V gene. The CDR3 has 13 amino acids. Here the CDR3 DNA reads TGTGCCAGCAGTTTAGGGTCGGGAGGGGCCTGGTACTTC. Amino acids: CASSLGSGGAWYF. Using reference TRBV28 and TRBJ2-7 for the parts outside the CDR3, the full variable domain is DVKVTQSSRYLVKRTGEKVFLECVQDMDHENMFWYRQDPGLGLRLIYFSYDVKMKEKGDIPEGYSVSREKKERFSLILESASTNQTSMYLCASSLGSGGAWYFGPGTRLTVT.

The genes are TRBV6-5 and TRBJ2-7; D is unclear. Germline V gene data show CDR1 as MNHEY and CDR2 as SVGAGI. The CDR3 extends over 11 amino acids. V gave up 6 bases and J gave up 6 bases, with 9 bases separating them. The CDR3 loop is CASSQWGEQYF. The CDR3 nucleotides read TGTGCCAGCAGCCAATGGGGCGAGCAGTACTTC.

The chain joins TRBV10-3 to TRBJ2-7; D is uncertain. The CDR3 loop spans 14 amino acids. Germline CDR1 and CDR2: ENHRY and SYGVKD. Trimming removed 6 bases at V and 0 bases at J, with 12 bases between. CDR3 residues: CAISLDGASYEQYV. The CDR3 DNA sequence: TGTGCCATCAGCCTGGACGGAGCCTCCTACGAGCAGTACGTC.

The J gene is TRBJ2-4, the V gene TRBV5-1; TRBD1 matches at 9 bases. The CDR3 sequence is 22 residues long. J lost 0 bases, V lost 4 bases, and 23 bases had no gene match. CDR1 is SGHRS and CDR2 is YFSETQ in the germline V gene. For the CDR3, the DNA is TGCGCCAGCAGCCGGGACAGGGCCCGATCTACTATCGGGTTGCTAGCCAAAAACATTCAGTACTTC. It is translated as CASSRDRARSTIGLLAKNIQYF. Looking up the rest from reference TRBV5-1 and TRBJ2-4 gives the full variable domain: KAGVTQTPRYLIKTRGQQVTLSCSPISGHRSVSWYQQTPGQGLQFLFEYFSETQRNKGNFPGRFSGRQFSNSRSEMNVSTLELGDSALYLCASSRDRARSTIGLLAKNIQYFGAGTRLSVL.

The sample holds a few counts of this clonotype. This chain joins TRBV6-1 and TRBJ2-7; 11 positions match TRBD2. With V trimmed by 5 bases and J by 5 bases, 5 bases remained unmatched. Germline V lookup: CDR1 MNHNS, CDR2 SASEGT. CDR3 length: 14 amino acids. The CDR3 sequence: CASSRLAGFHEQYF. CDR3 DNA: TGTGCCAGCAGTCGACTAGCGGGATTCCACGAGCAGTACTTC.

The chain uses TRBV9 and TRBJ2-7; D gene uncertain. V was clipped by 0 bases and J by 6 bases, with 10 bases between them. Germline V CDR1 and CDR2: SGDLS, YYNGEE. The CDR3 has 13 amino acids. The CDR3 is CASSVGGSGEQYF. CDR3 DNA: TGTGCCAGCAGCGTAGGTGGTAGTGGCGAGCAGTACTTC.

Only a few counts were recorded for this clonotype. This sequence joins TRBV29-1 and TRBJ2-7; no clear D gene. The CDR3 is 20 amino acids. V gave up 4 bases and J gave up 0 bases, with 31 bases separating them. CDR1 and CDR2 (germline): SQVTM, ANQGSEA. This CDR3 is CSVVFGLVSVTPISSYEQYF. CDR3 in DNA: TGCAGCGTTGTTTTTGGTTTGGTCAGTGTAACCCCAATTAGCTCCTACGAGCAGTACTTC.

V gene TRBV27 combines with J gene TRBJ1-5; TRBD1 might be the D (6 bases). The CDR3 has 15 residues. Germline lookup yields CDR1 MNHEY and CDR2 SMNVEV (reference sequence). V dropped 10 bases and J dropped 0 bases, with 16 bases sitting between them. CDR3 nucleotides: TGTGCCACTATGAGGAGGGGACATAGCAATCAGCCCCAGCATTTT. It is translated as CATMRRGHSNQPQHF.

A few counts support this clonotype. The CDR3: CASSNGTTWSRGEQFF. Here the CDR3 DNA reads TGTGCCAGCAGCAATGGGACGACTTGGAGTCGTGGTGAGCAGTTCTTC. This chain joins TRBV6-1 and TRBJ2-1, with D perhaps assigned TRBD1 or TRBD2 (5 bases each). This CDR3 is 16 amino acids long. V lost 6 bases to trimming and J lost 9 bases, with 24 bases between them. In germline, CDR1 is MNHNS, CDR2 SASEGT.